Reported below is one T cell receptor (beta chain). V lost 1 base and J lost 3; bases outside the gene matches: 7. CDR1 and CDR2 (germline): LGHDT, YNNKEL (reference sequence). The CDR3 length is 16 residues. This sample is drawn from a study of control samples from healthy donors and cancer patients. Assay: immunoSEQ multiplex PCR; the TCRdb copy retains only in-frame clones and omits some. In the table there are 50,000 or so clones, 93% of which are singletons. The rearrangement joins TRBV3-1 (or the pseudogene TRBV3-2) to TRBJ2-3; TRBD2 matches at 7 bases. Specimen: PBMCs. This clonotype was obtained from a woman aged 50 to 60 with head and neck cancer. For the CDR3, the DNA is TGTGCCAGCAGCCAAGCTAAGCCTAGCGGAACAGATACGCAGTATTTT. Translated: CASSQAKPSGTDTQYF.